The 18 T cell receptor beta chains presented below share a single source sample, sequenced in a study of early T cells in non-severe SARS-CoV-2 infection. One entry per CDR3 protein, called by TCRdb with MiXCR from the 5' RACE reads. The sample shows about 56,000 distinct CDR3 sequences, over 9.5% of them seen only once. The sample consisted of whole blood. These receptors originate from an adult who was a healthcare worker with PCR-confirmed SARS-CoV-2 infection or an uninfected control (not recorded which).

This rearrangement joins TRBV7-2 to TRBJ2-3; D not certain. The length of the CDR3 is 13 residues. V dropped 3 bases and J dropped 2 bases, with 6 bases sitting between them. In germline, CDR1 is SGHTA, CDR2 FQGNSA. The CDR3 reads CASSFANTDTQYF. The CDR3 nucleotides read TGTGCCAGCAGCTTTGCGAACACAGATACGCAGTATTTT. The complete variable domain, with remaining parts taken from reference TRBV7-2 and TRBJ2-3, reads GAGVSQSPSNKVTEKGKDVELRCDPISGHTALYWYRQSLGQGLEFLIYFQGNSAPDKSGLPSDRFSAERTGGSVSTLTIQRTQQEDSAVYLCASSFANTDTQYFGPGTRLTVL.

This clonotype was recorded at least ten times. V and J are TRBV3-1 and TRBJ2-1; no clear D gene. This CDR3 spans 14 amino acids. Germline V gives CDR1 LGHDT, CDR2 YNNKEL (reference sequence). V was pared by 4 bases and J by 6 bases, with 13 bases between. CDR3 in DNA: TGTGCCAGCAGCCCGTCAATTCTAATCAATGAGCAGTTCTTC. It is translated as CASSPSILINEQFF.

This chain joins TRBV4-1 and TRBJ2-5; D may be TRBD1 or TRBD2 (5 bases each). The germline V gene has CDR1 MGHRA and CDR2 YSYEKL. This CDR3 region has 15 residues. Trimming took off 0 bases at V and 5 bases at J, with 13 bases between the two ends. The CDR3 protein is CASSQERAEGETQYF. The DNA for the CDR3 is TGCGCCAGCAGCCAAGAACGGGCAGAGGGGGAGACCCAGTACTTC.

The gene calls are TRBV2 and TRBJ2-7; tentatively, D is TRBD2 (5 bases). The ends were cut back, 4 bases at V and 0 bases at J, with 10 bases in the middle. Germline V lookup: CDR1 SNHLY, CDR2 FYNNEI. This CDR3 comprises 14 residues. The CDR3 coding sequence is TGTGCCAGCAGTGTAGCGTGGAGCTCCTACGAGCAGTACTTC. Translation: CASSVAWSSYEQYF.

The rearrangement joins TRBV3-1 to TRBJ1-2; a possible D gene is TRBD1 (5 bases). CDR1 and CDR2 (germline): LGHDT, YNNKEL (reference sequence). CDR3 length equals 15 residues. With 1 base removed from V and 0 bases from J, the gap between germline ends came to 9 bases. The CDR3 nucleotides read TGTGCCAGCAGCCAAGTTTTAGGGGCTAACTATGGCTACACCTTC. Encoded protein: CASSQVLGANYGYTF.

The chain recombines TRBV6-5 with TRBJ2-7; TRBD1 is a possible D gene (6 bases). CDR3 length: 15 amino acids. V lost 7 bases and J lost 0, with 16 bases in between. Per the germline V gene, CDR1 is MNHEY and CDR2 is SVGAGI. In DNA form, the CDR3 reads TGTGCCAGCACCAAGGACAGAGGATACTCCTACGAGCAGTACTTC. This encodes CASTKDRGYSYEQYF.

The sample holds many counts of this clonotype. The chain uses TRBV6-5 and TRBJ2-1; 12 bases match TRBD2. Looked up from germline, CDR1 is MNHEY and CDR2 is SVGAGI. V shed 5 bases and J 7 bases; nucleotides not matched to a gene: 3. The CDR3 has 14 residues. The CDR3 loop is CASSRTSGTNEQFF. The CDR3 DNA reads as TGTGCCAGCAGTCGGACTAGCGGGACGAATGAGCAGTTCTTC.

The table lists this clonotype with many counts. The rearrangement joins TRBV7-2 to TRBJ1-2, with TRBD1 matching 12 bases. Germline assignment: CDR1 SGHTA and CDR2 FQGNSA. The CDR3 is 16 residues long. Losses at the gene ends were 3 bases for V and 7 bases for J; bases not matched to a gene: 9. The CDR3: CASSLGQGAGSLGYTF. The CDR3 DNA reads TGTGCCAGCAGCTTGGGACAGGGGGCGGGTAGTCTTGGCTACACCTTC.

V usage is TRBV2 and J usage is TRBJ2-2; D possibly corresponds to TRBD1 (5 bases). The CDR3 runs to 14 residues. The V and J ends lost 2 bases and 5 bases respectively, with 9 bases between them. CDR1 is SNHLY and CDR2 is FYNNEI in the germline V gene. The CDR3 reads CASSERQITGELFF. The CDR3 nucleotides are TGTGCCAGCAGTGAACGACAGATAACCGGGGAGCTGTTTTTT.

This chain links TRBV2 with TRBJ2-7; the match to TRBD2 covers 9 bases. The CDR3 totals 14 residues. Germline CDR1 is SNHLY and CDR2 is FYNNEI. The V and J ends lost 8 bases and 4 bases, in that order; junction bases with no gene match: 9. The CDR3 reads CASSRSGSPYEQYF. The DNA of the CDR3 is TGTGCCAGCTCCCGTAGCGGGAGTCCGTACGAGCAGTACTTC.

This clonotype was seen ten or more times. This chain connects TRBV2 to TRBJ2-1; 7 nucleotides match TRBD2. Losses at the gene ends were 8 bases for V and 0 bases for J; bases not matched to a gene: 16. The CDR3 is made up of 18 amino acids. CDR1 SNHLY and CDR2 FYNNEI come from the germline V gene. The CDR3 coding sequence is TGTGCCAGCCATGGCGGTGGAAGCGGGAAGTTCTCCTACAATGAGCAGTTCTTC. It translates to CASHGGGSGKFSYNEQFF.

This clonotype was picked up many times. The chain employs TRBV27 and TRBJ2-3; 9 positions agree with TRBD2. Germline CDR1 MNHEY, CDR2 SMNVEV (reference sequence). The CDR3 is made up of 15 amino acids. J lost 1 base, V lost 7 bases, and 6 bases had no gene match. The CDR3 sequence: CASTQRLAGTDTQYF. CDR3 nucleotide sequence: TGTGCCAGCACCCAGCGACTAGCGGGCACAGATACGCAGTATTTT.

This chain connects TRBV7-2 to TRBJ2-1, with D hard to call. The germline V gene encodes CDR1 SGHTA and CDR2 FQGNSA. CDR3 size: 13 residues. Trimming shortened V by 5 bases and J by 5 bases, and 10 bases separated the two germline ends. CDR3 DNA: TGTGCCAGCAGCACCCGGTCTCACAATGAGCAGTTCTTC. Translated: CASSTRSHNEQFF.

The chain combines TRBV29-1 with TRBJ1-1, with D possibly being TRBD1 (5 bases). There are 12 residues in the CDR3. Germline values: CDR1 SQVTM, CDR2 ANQGSEA. With 0 bases removed from V and 10 bases from J, the gap between germline ends came to 12 bases. The CDR3 here is CSVEDRTLGAFF. Here the CDR3 DNA reads TGCAGCGTTGAAGACAGGACACTAGGAGCTTTCTTT.

This clonotype has a count of ten or more. V is TRBV6-2 or TRBV6-3 and J is TRBJ2-1; 8 positions agree with TRBD2. Germline trimming cut 8 bases from V and 4 bases from J; bases unmatched to any gene: 10. CDR3 length: 15 residues. Germline CDR1 and CDR2: MNHEY and SVGEGT. The CDR3 loop is CASFLGRGAYNEQFF. The DNA of the CDR3 is TGTGCCAGCTTCCTAGGGCGGGGGGCGTACAATGAGCAGTTCTTC.

This clonotype was counted a few times. The gene calls are TRBV11-2 and TRBJ2-1; TRBD2 agrees at 12 bases. Germline lookup yields CDR1 SGHAT and CDR2 FQNNGV. The CDR3 length is 20 residues. V was pared by 3 bases and J by 4 bases, with 16 bases of the junction left unmatched. The CDR3 loop is CASSFGIEVASGREYNEQFF. CDR3 nucleotide sequence: TGTGCCAGCAGCTTTGGGATCGAGGTGGCTAGCGGGAGGGAATACAATGAGCAGTTCTTC.

This clonotype has at least ten counts. V is TRBV18 and J is TRBJ1-2, with 7 bases matching TRBD1. The V segment lost 5 bases and the J segment 8 bases; nucleotides outside the gene matches: 5. CDR1 is KGHSH, CDR2 LQKENI, per germline. This CDR3 is 12 amino acids long. The CDR3 reads CASSSGQAGYTF. The CDR3 nucleotides read TGTGCCAGCTCATCCGGACAGGCAGGCTACACCTTC.

This chain links TRBV5-1 with TRBJ2-7, with D perhaps matching TRBD2 (6 bases). Looked up from germline, CDR1 is SGHRS and CDR2 is YFSETQ. The V end was cut by 0 bases, the J end by 5 bases, with 9 bases between. The length of the CDR3 is 13 residues. The CDR3 region is CASSLEGGDEQYF. The CDR3 region has the DNA TGCGCCAGCAGCTTGGAGGGAGGAGACGAGCAGTACTTC.